The next 8 T cell receptor beta chains were all read from a single sample in a study of blood T cell repertoires in COVID-19. Some clones are missing from TCRdb's copy, which holds only in-frame ones; the method was immunoSEQ multiplex PCR. The sample consists of over 450,000 clones, 89% of them appearing once. What was sequenced was peripheral blood. The receptors shown here come from a man aged 18 to 29 with COVID-19, enrolled during active disease.

Details on this clone: This sample includes further DNA sequences coding for the same CDR3. This chain links TRBV5-4 with TRBJ1-1, with a weak D call TRBD1 (5 bases). V was pared by 0 bases and J by 3 bases, with 9 bases between. CDR1 SGHNT and CDR2 YYREEE come from the germline V gene (reference sequence). The CDR3 covers 14 residues. The CDR3 region has the DNA TGTGCCAGCAGCTTGGGGGCGGGGCACACTGAAGCTTTCTTT. Amino acids: CASSLGAGHTEAFF. Together with reference TRBV5-4 and TRBJ1-1, the CDR3 gives the full variable domain: ETGVTQSPTHLIKTRGQQVTLRCSSQSGHNTVSWYQQALGQGPQFIFQYYREEENGRGNFPPRFSGLQFPNYSSELNVNALELDDSALYLCASSLGAGHTEAFFGQGTRLTVV.

This chain links TRBV19 with TRBJ2-1; D is perhaps TRBD1 (6 bases). In germline, CDR1 is LNHDA, CDR2 SQIVND (reference sequence). V was clipped by 3 bases and J by 2 bases, with 20 bases between them. The CDR3 has 18 residues. CDR3 DNA: TGTGCCAGTAGTATCTCTGGGGGCCCCCCCCTCACCTACAATGAGCAGTTCTTC. Translation: CASSISGGPPLTYNEQFF.

The chain couples TRBV7-2 to TRBJ2-4, with 7 bases that match TRBD2. V gave up 2 bases and J gave up 9 bases; unmatched junction bases: 16. Germline loops: CDR1 SGHTA, CDR2 FQGNSA. The CDR3 extends over 17 amino acids. The CDR3 region is CASSLTSGGGPTPIQYF. CDR3 nucleotide sequence: TGTGCCAGCAGCTTAACCTCAGGCGGGGGACCGACTCCCATTCAGTACTTC.

This clone was detected only a few times. This CDR3 reads CASVSAGYGEQYF. CDR3 DNA: TGTGCCAGCGTCTCTGCGGGGTACGGCGAGCAGTACTTC. The chain links TRBV7-2 to TRBJ2-7; D might be TRBD2 (6 bases). V lost 8 bases, J lost 6 bases, and 17 bases lay in between. Germline V gene sequence: CDR1 SGHTA, CDR2 FQGNSA. This CDR3 contains 13 residues.

The sample holds a few counts of this clone. The chain employs TRBV6-1 and TRBJ1-5; 9 positions match TRBD1. The CDR3 sequence is 18 residues long. The germline V gene encodes CDR1 MNHNS and CDR2 SASEGT. J gave up 1 base and V 4 bases, and 11 bases lay outside the gene matches. The CDR3 region has the DNA TGTGCCAGCAGTGGAAACTACAGGGGGCCTACAAGCAATCAGCCCCAGCATTTT. Encoded protein: CASSGNYRGPTSNQPQHF.

For the CDR3, the DNA is TGCAGCGTTATTAGTAGTTACACTGAAGCTTTCTTT. Protein: CSVISSYTEAFF. The chain carries TRBV29-1 and TRBJ1-1; D ambiguous. The CDR3 totals 12 residues. Trimming took 5 bases from V and 3 from J, leaving 10 bases between them. Germline lookup yields CDR1 SQVTM and CDR2 ANQGSEA.

This sequence joins TRBV7-9 and TRBJ1-1, with D uncertain. CDR3 length equals 16 residues. The V end was cut by 2 bases, the J end by 1 base, with 14 bases between. Per the germline V gene, CDR1 is SEHNR and CDR2 is FQNEAQ (reference sequence). The CDR3 sequence is CASSLIIRGQNTEAFF. CDR3 coding DNA: TGTGCCAGCAGCTTAATCATACGAGGCCAGAACACTGAAGCTTTCTTT. Full variable domain (missing parts from reference TRBV7-9 and TRBJ1-1): DTGVSQNPRHKITKRGQNVTFRCDPISEHNRLYWYRQTLGQGPEFLTYFQNEAQLEKSRLLSDRFSAERPKGSFSTLEIQRTEQGDSAMYLCASSLIIRGQNTEAFFGQGTRLTVV.

The rearrangement links TRBV6-5 to TRBJ2-2; 7 bases are a match to TRBD1. CDR1 MNHEY and CDR2 SVGAGI come from the germline V gene. CDR3 length: 13 residues. V shed 7 bases and J 7 bases; nucleotides not matched to a gene: 6. This CDR3 reads CASKDRVYGELFF. CDR3 bases: TGTGCCAGCAAAGACAGGGTTTACGGGGAGCTGTTTTTT.